One T cell receptor (beta chain) is described in this entry. Its specific antigen is unknown. Qualities for individual bases were not recorded, and no much larger clone is one base off. The CDR3 regions of human TCRbeta chains were subjected to immunosequencing. As for the authors' bioinformatics: Repertoire TCRs were checked for matches against a reference library of SARS-CoV-2-specific TCRs that had been generated using the MIRA antigen-specificity platform. Breadth meant the fraction of unique TCRs that were SARS-CoV-2-associated, whereas depth meant the fraction of total T cells that were SARS-CoV-2-associated. Using the MIRA data, each spike-specific TCR was assigned both to the spike region to which the TCR was reactive and to a CD4 or CD8 class. Log10-transformed breadth and depth values were compared by one-way ANOVA with Sidak's multiple comparisons tests. The table was pulled from immuneACCESS by TCRdb, which kept in-frame rearrangements only. Such tables lose some clones; where checked, under half of the loss comes from unresolved V genes, and the rest has no known cause. V, J and clone size are those of that table, while D and trimming were read from the DNA. This sample lists roughly 110,000 clones; about 92% were detected once. The ten largest clonotypes hold 8% to 10% of the sample.

The entry originates in a study of T cell responses to AZD1222 COVID-19 vaccine (dated by TCRdb to the early 2020s). General notes on the study: TCR sequencing covered fewer than 250 trial participants: about 210 given two doses of AZD1222 and 26 given two doses of MenACWY control vaccine. Enrollment into the trials was organized by age into subgroups of 18-55, 56-69 and 70-plus years, and those subgroups contained about 150, 27 and 61 TCR-sequenced participants, respectively.

Study-wide findings and limitations: Epitopes outside the regions mutated in the B.1.351 and B.1.1.7 variants were reportedly recognized by nearly half of the unique spike-specific TCRs. Participants were mostly white British and included more females than males, and it was suggested by the authors that clonal diversity may have been underestimated. Conclusions about previously exposed vaccinees are limited, since just a handful of AZD1222 recipients were seropositive for SARS-CoV-2 at baseline. After two AZD1222 doses, both the breadth and the depth of spike-specific TCRs were significantly higher than at day 0 and than in MenACWY recipients. Because no day 14 peak-response samples were available, the repertoires could be characterized only after the peak T cell response. The vaccine-associated CD4 TCRs covered the entire spike protein, and the dominant responses fell in regions 160-218 and 743-854. In the small 56-69-year group, the increase in depth fell short of significance, most likely because of low power.

Including cysteine and phenylalanine, the CDR3 has 13 amino acids. The sequence is cut down to CDR3 DNA, 39 bases in frame from base 1. The germline V gene supplies CDR1 SGHTA and CDR2 FQGNSA. V and J lose 4 bases and 4 bases, and a span of 11 bases separates them. The time point label for this specimen denotes: about 28 days (+/-7) after the second vaccine dose. Because spike-specific TCR depth and breadth did not differ between the two schedules, AZD1222 recipients who got a second dose at roughly 4 weeks were pooled with those who got a second dose at roughly 12 weeks. Vaccinee samples came from UK trials COV001 and COV002, including a single-blind randomized controlled phase 2/3 trial of AZD1222 (ChAdOx1 nCoV-19) in healthy adults. For TCRbeta chain sequencing, PBMC samples were collected from trial participants at day 0 and at day 28 after the second dose.

In this chain, TRBV7-2 is recombined with TRBJ2-7; the D segment could be TRBD2, given 5 matching bases. This sequence originates from an adult who received the AZD1222 COVID-19 vaccine. Sequences were derived from peripheral blood, sampled 28 days after the second AZD1222 dose. The CDR3 is CASSSLGGYEQYF. DNA sequence: TGTGCCAGCAGCTCCCTGGGCGGGTACGAGCAGTACTTC. The CDR3 plus the reference TRBV7-2 and TRBJ2-7 genes for the other parts give the full variable domain: GAGVSQSPSNKVTEKGKDVELRCDPISGHTALYWYRQSLGQGLEFLIYFQGNSAPDKSGLPSDRFSAERTGGSVSTLTIQRTQQEDSAVYLCASSSLGGYEQYFGPGTRLTVT.